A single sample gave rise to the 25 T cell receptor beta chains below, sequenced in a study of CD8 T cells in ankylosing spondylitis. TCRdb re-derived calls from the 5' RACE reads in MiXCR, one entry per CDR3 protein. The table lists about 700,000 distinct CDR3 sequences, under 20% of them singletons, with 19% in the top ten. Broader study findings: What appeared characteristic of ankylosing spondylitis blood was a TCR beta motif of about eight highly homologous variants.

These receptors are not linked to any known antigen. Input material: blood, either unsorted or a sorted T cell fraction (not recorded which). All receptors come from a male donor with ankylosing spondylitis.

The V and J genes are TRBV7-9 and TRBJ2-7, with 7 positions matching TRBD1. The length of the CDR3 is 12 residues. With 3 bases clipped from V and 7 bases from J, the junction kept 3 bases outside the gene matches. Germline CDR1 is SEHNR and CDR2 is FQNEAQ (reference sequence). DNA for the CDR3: TGTGCCAGCAGCTTGGAGGACAGGGAGCAGTACTTC. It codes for CASSLEDREQYF.

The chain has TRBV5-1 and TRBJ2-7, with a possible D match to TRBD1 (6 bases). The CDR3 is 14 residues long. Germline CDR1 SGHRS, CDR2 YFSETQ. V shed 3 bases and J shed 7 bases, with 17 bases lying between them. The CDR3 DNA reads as TGCGCCAGCAGCTCCAGGACAGCATCTATAGAGCAGTACTTC. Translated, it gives CASSSRTASIEQYF.

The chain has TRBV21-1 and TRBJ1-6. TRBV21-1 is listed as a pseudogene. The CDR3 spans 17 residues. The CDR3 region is CASSWEEVSSYNSPLHF. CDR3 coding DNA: TGTGCCAGCAGCTGGGAGGAGGTGAGCTCCTATAATTCACCCCTCCACTTT.

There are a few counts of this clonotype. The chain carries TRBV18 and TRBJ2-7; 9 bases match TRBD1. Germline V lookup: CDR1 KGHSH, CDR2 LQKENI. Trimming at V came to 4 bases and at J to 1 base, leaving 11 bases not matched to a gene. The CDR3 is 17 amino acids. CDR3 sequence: CASSRNAAGTGSYEQYF. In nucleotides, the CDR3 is TGTGCCAGCTCACGGAATGCCGCAGGGACAGGGTCCTACGAGCAGTACTTC.

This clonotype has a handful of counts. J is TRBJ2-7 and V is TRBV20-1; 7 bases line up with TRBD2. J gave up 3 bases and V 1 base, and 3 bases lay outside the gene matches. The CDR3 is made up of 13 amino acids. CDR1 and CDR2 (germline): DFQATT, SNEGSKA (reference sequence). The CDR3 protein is CSARVASGYEQYF. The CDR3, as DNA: TGCAGTGCTAGAGTGGCTAGCGGCTACGAGCAGTACTTC.

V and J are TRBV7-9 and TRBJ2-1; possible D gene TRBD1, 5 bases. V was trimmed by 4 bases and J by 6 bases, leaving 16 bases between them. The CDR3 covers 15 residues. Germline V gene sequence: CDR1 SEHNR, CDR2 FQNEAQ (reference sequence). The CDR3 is CASSSPRDSVNEQFF. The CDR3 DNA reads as TGTGCCAGCAGCTCCCCACGTGACAGCGTCAATGAGCAGTTCTTC.

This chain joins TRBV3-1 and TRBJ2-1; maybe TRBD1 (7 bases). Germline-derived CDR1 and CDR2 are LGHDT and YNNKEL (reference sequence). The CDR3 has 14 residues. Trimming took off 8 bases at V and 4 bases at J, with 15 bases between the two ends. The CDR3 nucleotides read TGTGCCAGCGGATGGGACAGCGGGTACAATGAGCAGTTCTTC. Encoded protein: CASGWDSGYNEQFF.

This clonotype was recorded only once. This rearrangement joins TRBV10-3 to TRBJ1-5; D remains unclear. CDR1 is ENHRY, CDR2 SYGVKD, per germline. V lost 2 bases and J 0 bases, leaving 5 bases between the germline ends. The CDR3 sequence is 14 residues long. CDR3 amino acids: CAISEGSSNQPQHF. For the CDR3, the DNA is TGTGCCATCAGTGAGGGGTCTAGCAATCAGCCCCAGCATTTT.

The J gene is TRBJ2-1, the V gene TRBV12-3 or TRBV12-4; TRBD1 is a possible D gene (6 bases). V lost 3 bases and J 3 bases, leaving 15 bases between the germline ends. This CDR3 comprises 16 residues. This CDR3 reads CASSLRVTGRYNEQFF. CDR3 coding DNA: TGTGCCAGCAGTTTGAGGGTAACAGGGCGCTACAATGAGCAGTTCTTC.

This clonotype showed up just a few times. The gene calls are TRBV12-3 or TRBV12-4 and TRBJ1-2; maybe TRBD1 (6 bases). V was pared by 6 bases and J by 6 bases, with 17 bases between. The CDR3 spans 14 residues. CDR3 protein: CASSPWTAPNGYTF. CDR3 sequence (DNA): TGTGCCAGCAGCCCATGGACAGCGCCGAATGGCTACACCTTC.

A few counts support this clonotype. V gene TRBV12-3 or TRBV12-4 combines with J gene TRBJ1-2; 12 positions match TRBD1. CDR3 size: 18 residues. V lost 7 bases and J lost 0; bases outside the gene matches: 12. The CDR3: CASTVGQGARPANYGYTF. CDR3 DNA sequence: TGTGCCAGCACCGTGGGACAGGGGGCACGCCCCGCTAACTATGGCTACACCTTC.

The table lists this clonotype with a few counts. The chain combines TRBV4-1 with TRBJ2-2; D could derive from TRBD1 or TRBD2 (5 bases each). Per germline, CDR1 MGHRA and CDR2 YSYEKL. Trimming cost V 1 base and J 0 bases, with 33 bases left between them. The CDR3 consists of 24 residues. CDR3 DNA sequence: TGCGCCAGCAGCCAAGTGGTAGGCAGGGAGAGTGCCTACCGTCCGCGGACGAACACCGGGGAGCTGTTTTTT. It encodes CASSQVVGRESAYRPRTNTGELFF.

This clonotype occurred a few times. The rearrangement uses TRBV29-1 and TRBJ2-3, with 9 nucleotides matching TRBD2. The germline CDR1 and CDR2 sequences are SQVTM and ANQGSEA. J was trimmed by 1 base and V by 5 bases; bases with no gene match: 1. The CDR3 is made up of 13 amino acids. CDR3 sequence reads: CSVIAGGTDTQYF. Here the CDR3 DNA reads TGCAGCGTTATAGCGGGAGGCACAGATACGCAGTATTTT.

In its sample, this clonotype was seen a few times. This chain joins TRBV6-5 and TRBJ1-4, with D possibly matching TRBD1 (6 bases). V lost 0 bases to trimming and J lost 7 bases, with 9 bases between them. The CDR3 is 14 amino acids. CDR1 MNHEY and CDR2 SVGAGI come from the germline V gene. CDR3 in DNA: TGTGCCAGCAGTTACTCAGGGGGAGGTGAAAAACTGTTTTTT. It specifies CASSYSGGGEKLFF.

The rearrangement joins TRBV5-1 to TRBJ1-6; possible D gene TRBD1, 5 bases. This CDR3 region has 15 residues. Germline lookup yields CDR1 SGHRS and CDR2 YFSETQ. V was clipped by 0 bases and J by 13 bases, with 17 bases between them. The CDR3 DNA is TGCGCCAGCAGCTTGGATCCAGGGAGGGGAAATCCCCTCCACTTT. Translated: CASSLDPGRGNPLHF.

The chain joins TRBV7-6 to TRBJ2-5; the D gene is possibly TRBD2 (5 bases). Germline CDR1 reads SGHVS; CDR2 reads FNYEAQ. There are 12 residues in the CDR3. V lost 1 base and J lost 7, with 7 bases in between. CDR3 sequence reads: CASSLVEGTQYF. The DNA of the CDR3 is TGTGCCAGCAGCTTAGTTGAGGGGACCCAGTACTTC.

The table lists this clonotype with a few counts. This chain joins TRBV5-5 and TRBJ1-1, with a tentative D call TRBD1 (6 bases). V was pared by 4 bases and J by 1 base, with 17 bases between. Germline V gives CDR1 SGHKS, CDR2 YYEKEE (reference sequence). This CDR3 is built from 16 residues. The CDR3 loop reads CASSPGTLPRNTEAFF. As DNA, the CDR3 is TGTGCCAGCAGCCCCGGGACACTCCCTCGGAACACTGAAGCTTTCTTT.

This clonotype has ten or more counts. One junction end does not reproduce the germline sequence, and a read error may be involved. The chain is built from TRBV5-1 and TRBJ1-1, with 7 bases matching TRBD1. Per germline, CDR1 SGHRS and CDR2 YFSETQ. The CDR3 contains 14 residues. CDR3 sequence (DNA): TGTGCCAGCAGCCTTGGGACAGCGAACACTGAAGCTTTCTTT. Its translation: CASSLGTANTEAFF. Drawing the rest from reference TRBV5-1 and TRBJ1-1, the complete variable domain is KAGVTQTPRYLIKTRGQQVTLSCSPISGHRSVSWYQQTPGQGLQFLFEYFSETQRNKGNFPGRFSGRQFSNSRSEMNVSTLELGDSALYLCASSLGTANTEAFFGQGTRLTVV.

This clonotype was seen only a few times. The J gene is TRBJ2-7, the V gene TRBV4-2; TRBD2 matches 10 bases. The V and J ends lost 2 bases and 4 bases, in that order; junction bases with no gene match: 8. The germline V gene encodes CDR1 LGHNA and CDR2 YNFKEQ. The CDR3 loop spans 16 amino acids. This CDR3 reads CASSQTLAGWDYEQYF. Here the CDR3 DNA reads TGTGCCAGCAGCCAAACACTAGCGGGATGGGATTACGAGCAGTACTTC.

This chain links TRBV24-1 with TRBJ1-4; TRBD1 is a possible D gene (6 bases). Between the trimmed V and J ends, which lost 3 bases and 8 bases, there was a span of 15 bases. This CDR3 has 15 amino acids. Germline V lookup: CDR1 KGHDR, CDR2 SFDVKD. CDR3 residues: CATSDPRGEGEKLFF. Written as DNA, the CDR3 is TGTGCCACCAGTGATCCCAGGGGTGAGGGAGAAAAACTGTTTTTT.

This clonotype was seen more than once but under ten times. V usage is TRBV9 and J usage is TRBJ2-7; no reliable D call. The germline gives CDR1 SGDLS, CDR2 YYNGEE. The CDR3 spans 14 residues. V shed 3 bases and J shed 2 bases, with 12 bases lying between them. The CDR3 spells CASSASVLAYEQYF. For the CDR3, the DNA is TGTGCCAGCAGCGCCTCAGTGCTCGCCTACGAGCAGTACTTC.

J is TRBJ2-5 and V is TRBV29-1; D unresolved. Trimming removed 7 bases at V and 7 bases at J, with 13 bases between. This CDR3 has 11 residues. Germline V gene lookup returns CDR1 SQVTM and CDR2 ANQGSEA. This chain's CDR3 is CSASFEVTQYF. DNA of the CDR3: TGCAGCGCCAGCTTTGAGGTGACCCAGTACTTC.

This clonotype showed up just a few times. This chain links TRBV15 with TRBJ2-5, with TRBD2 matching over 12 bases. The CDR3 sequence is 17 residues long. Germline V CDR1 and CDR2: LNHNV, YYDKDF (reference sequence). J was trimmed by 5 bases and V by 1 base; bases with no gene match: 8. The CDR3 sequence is CATSRVLAGGPEETQYF. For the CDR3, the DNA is TGTGCCACCAGCAGAGTTCTAGCGGGAGGGCCTGAGGAGACCCAGTACTTC. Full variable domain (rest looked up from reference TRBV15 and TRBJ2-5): DAMVIQNPRYQVTQFGKPVTLSCSQTLNHNVMYWYQQKSSQAPKLLFHYYDKDFNNEADTPDNFQSRRPNTSFCFLDIRSPGLGDTAMYLCATSRVLAGGPEETQYFGPGTRLLVL.

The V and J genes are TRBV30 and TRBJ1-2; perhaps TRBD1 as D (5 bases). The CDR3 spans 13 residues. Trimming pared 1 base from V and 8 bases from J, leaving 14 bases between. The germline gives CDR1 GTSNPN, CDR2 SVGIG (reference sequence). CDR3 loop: CAWSARGTAGYTF. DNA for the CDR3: TGTGCCTGGAGTGCTCGAGGGACTGCCGGCTACACCTTC.

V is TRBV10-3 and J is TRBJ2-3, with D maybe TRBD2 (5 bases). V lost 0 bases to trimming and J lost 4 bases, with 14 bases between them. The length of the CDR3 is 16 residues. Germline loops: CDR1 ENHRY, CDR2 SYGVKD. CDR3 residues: CAISESSVPRSDTQYF. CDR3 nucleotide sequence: TGTGCCATCAGTGAGTCTAGCGTCCCTAGGTCAGATACGCAGTATTTT.